Below are 22 T cell receptor beta chains sequenced from a single sample in a study of CD8 T cells in ankylosing spondylitis. Each CDR3 protein is one row after TCRdb ran MiXCR on the 5' RACE reads. The data hold some 87,000 distinct CDR3 sequences, with about 9.1% observed a single time. Sequenced: blood, either unsorted or a sorted T cell fraction (not recorded which). The receptors derive from a male donor with ankylosing spondylitis or in good health (not recorded which).

This clonotype was recorded at least ten times. V and J are TRBV29-1 and TRBJ1-5; perhaps TRBD1 as D (6 bases). Germline V gene sequence: CDR1 SQVTM, CDR2 ANQGSEA. The CDR3 is 15 amino acids. The germline V and J ends were trimmed by 6 bases and 3 bases, with 18 bases remaining between them. This CDR3 reads CSVQGSGGDNQPQHF. For the CDR3, the DNA is TGCAGCGTGCAGGGGTCTGGGGGAGACAATCAGCCCCAGCATTTT.

The chain joins TRBV28 to TRBJ2-4; TRBD1 matches at 9 bases. This CDR3 has 17 amino acids. V lost 6 bases, J lost 0 bases, and 9 bases stayed unmatched. Per germline, CDR1 MDHEN and CDR2 SYDVKM. The CDR3 region has the DNA TGTGCCAGCAGCTTACCACAGGGGGCAGGAGCCAAAAACATTCAGTACTTC. Translation gives CASSLPQGAGAKNIQYF.

For this clonotype: This could be a read error, since a much larger clone is one nucleotide away. The CDR3 does not close with the conserved phenylalanine or tryptophan, likely indicating a read error. The chain recombines TRBV7-6 with TRBJ2-3, with TRBD1 as a possible D gene (5 bases). Per germline, CDR1 SGHVS and CDR2 FNYEAQ. The CDR3 is made up of 12 amino acids. V lost 7 bases, J lost 12 bases, and 17 bases lay in between. This CDR3 is CASTDRIGIQYS. CDR3 DNA sequence: TGTGCCAGCACCGACAGAATAGGAATCCAGTATTCT.

The chain is built from TRBV6-9 and TRBJ2-3; D gene uncertain. V shed 6 bases and J shed 2 bases, with 12 bases lying between them. This CDR3 contains 14 residues. Germline lookup yields CDR1 MNHGY and CDR2 SVAAGI. In DNA form, the CDR3 reads TGTGCCAGCAGGAGTGGGCGTCTCACAGATACGCAGTATTTT. This translates into CASRSGRLTDTQYF.

This clonotype was picked up many times. This chain uses TRBV5-1 with TRBJ2-1; TRBD1 might be the D (6 bases). Per the germline V gene, CDR1 is SGHRS and CDR2 is YFSETQ. This CDR3 spans 14 amino acids. The germline V and J ends were trimmed by 4 bases and 4 bases, with 12 bases remaining between them. CDR3 in amino acids: CASSEPQGYNEQFF. As DNA, the CDR3 is TGCGCCAGCAGCGAACCGCAGGGGTACAATGAGCAGTTCTTC. Full variable domain (remainder filled in from reference TRBV5-1 and TRBJ2-1): KAGVTQTPRYLIKTRGQQVTLSCSPISGHRSVSWYQQTPGQGLQFLFEYFSETQRNKGNFPGRFSGRQFSNSRSEMNVSTLELGDSALYLCASSEPQGYNEQFFGPGTRLTVL.

This clonotype has a count of ten or more. The chain uses TRBV6-5 and TRBJ1-4; perhaps TRBD1 as D (6 bases). CDR1 is MNHEY, CDR2 SVGAGI, per germline. This CDR3 spans 15 amino acids. Trimming left V 0 bases short and J 8 bases short, with 13 bases between. The CDR3 DNA is TGTGCCAGCAGTTACTCGGCAGGGGAAGGAGAAAAACTGTTTTTT. Encoded protein: CASSYSAGEGEKLFF.

This clonotype showed up many times. This sequence joins TRBV5-1 and TRBJ1-1; TRBD1 aligns across 7 bases. Unmatched junction bases numbered 9, after V lost 4 bases and J lost 6 bases. The CDR3 is 14 residues long. Germline lookup yields CDR1 SGHRS and CDR2 YFSETQ. CDR3 DNA sequence: TGCGCCAGCAGCACAGTAGACAGGGCGTCTGAAGCTTTCTTT. Its translation: CASSTVDRASEAFF.

This chain connects TRBV29-1 to TRBJ2-1; 8 bases match TRBD1. CDR1 and CDR2 (germline): SQVTM, ANQGSEA. CDR3 length: 13 residues. J gave up 8 bases and V 7 bases, and 10 bases lay outside the gene matches. CDR3 in amino acids: CSGRGTGWDEQFF. The CDR3 bases are TGCAGCGGGAGGGGGACAGGTTGGGATGAGCAGTTCTTC.

About this clonotype itself: A read error may explain this, as a much larger clone is one base away. The chain employs TRBV3-1 and TRBJ2-2, with 9 nucleotides matching TRBD2. Germline CDR1 is LGHDT and CDR2 is YNNKEL (reference sequence). This CDR3 region has 19 residues. V was pared by 4 bases and J by 7 bases, with 19 bases of the junction left unmatched. This CDR3 reads CASSPHLTGAGGTDGELFF. Here the CDR3 DNA reads TGTGCCAGCAGCCCGCACCTAACTGGAGCGGGGGGTACTGACGGGGAGCTGTTTTTT.

This clonotype occurred many times. V is TRBV19 and J is TRBJ2-7; D unclear. In germline, CDR1 is LNHDA, CDR2 SQIVND (reference sequence). The V gene lost 5 bases and the J gene lost 0 bases, with 14 bases spanning the gap. This CDR3 comprises 15 residues. CDR3 in DNA: TGTGCCAGTAGTTCCTCCGGAGCGCGCTCCTACGAGCAGTACTTC. Its translation: CASSSSGARSYEQYF.

This clonotype was counted ten times or more. The chain links TRBV12-3 or TRBV12-4 to TRBJ1-1, with no clear D. Between the trimmed V and J ends, which lost 1 base and 1 base, there was a span of 7 bases. The CDR3 extends over 14 amino acids. The CDR3 DNA is TGTGCCAGCAGTTTAGGACTAAGGAACACTGAAGCTTTCTTT. Its protein product is CASSLGLRNTEAFF.

This clonotype was seen ten or more times. The gene calls are TRBV2 and TRBJ1-1; D gene uncertain. The CDR3 runs 14 residues. In germline, CDR1 is SNHLY, CDR2 FYNNEI. V dropped 3 bases and J dropped 3 bases, with 11 bases sitting between them. CDR3 in amino acids: CASSEGSGYTEAFF. The CDR3 DNA reads TGTGCCAGCAGTGAGGGCAGTGGCTACACTGAAGCTTTCTTT.

This clonotype has a count of ten or more. CDR3 in DNA: TGTGCCAGCAGCGTAGGCTTGGGGGCCGATGAGCAGTTCTTC. Protein: CASSVGLGADEQFF. The chain joins TRBV9 to TRBJ2-1, with D possibly TRBD1 on 6 matching bases. The CDR3 has 14 residues. Germline CDR1 and CDR2: SGDLS and YYNGEE. V was pared by 0 bases and J by 8 bases, with 12 bases between.

Only a few counts were recorded for this clonotype. V is TRBV2 and J is TRBJ1-1, with 9 bases identical to TRBD1. Germline loops: CDR1 SNHLY, CDR2 FYNNEI. CDR3 length: 15 residues. The J segment lost 4 bases and the V segment lost 2 bases, leaving 5 bases of the junction unmatched. CDR3 nucleotides: TGTGCCAGCAGTGAATGGGACAGGGTGGGCACTGAAGCTTTCTTT. It yields the protein CASSEWDRVGTEAFF.

This clonotype was detected only a few times. The chain combines TRBV7-3 with TRBJ2-3; perhaps D is TRBD1 or TRBD2 (5 bases each). The CDR3 totals 15 residues. In germline, CDR1 is SGHTA, CDR2 FQGTGA. The V end was cut by 5 bases, the J end by 2 bases, with 14 bases between. CDR3 loop: CASSIRRGTTDTQYF. CDR3 nucleotides: TGTGCCAGCAGCATCCGAAGAGGGACCACAGATACGCAGTATTTT.

In its sample, this clonotype was seen a few times. The chain uses TRBV7-2 and TRBJ1-2; no definite D call. Trimming took off 3 bases at V and 0 bases at J, with 14 bases between the two ends. Germline V gene sequence: CDR1 SGHTA, CDR2 FQGNSA. The CDR3 runs 16 residues. CDR3 sequence: CASSFLGGNPNYGYTF. The CDR3 region has the DNA TGTGCCAGCAGCTTTCTCGGTGGGAATCCTAACTATGGCTACACCTTC. Filled out from reference TRBV7-2 and TRBJ1-2, the complete variable domain reads GAGVSQSPSNKVTEKGKDVELRCDPISGHTALYWYRQSLGQGLEFLIYFQGNSAPDKSGLPSDRFSAERTGGSVSTLTIQRTQQEDSAVYLCASSFLGGNPNYGYTFGSGTRLTVV.

In this sample, this clonotype turned up many times. This chain connects TRBV9 to TRBJ2-1; a weak D match, TRBD1 (6 bases). The germline V gene has CDR1 SGDLS and CDR2 YYNGEE. Between the trimmed V and J ends, which lost 4 bases and 9 bases, there was a span of 17 bases. The CDR3 has 14 residues. The DNA of the CDR3 is TGTGCCAGCAGCTACGAAAATAGGGGGAGTGAGCAGTTCTTC. Translated, it gives CASSYENRGSEQFF.

This clonotype has ten or more counts. The chain employs TRBV19 and TRBJ2-7; D possibly corresponds to TRBD1 (6 bases). Trimming left V 6 bases short and J 0 bases short, with 12 bases between. The CDR3 runs to 14 residues. Germline V CDR1 and CDR2: LNHDA, SQIVND (reference sequence). CDR3 bases: TGTGCCAGTAGGATACAGGGAAGCTCCTACGAGCAGTACTTC. Amino acid sequence: CASRIQGSSYEQYF.

The gene calls are TRBV18 and TRBJ2-6; tentatively, D is TRBD1 (6 bases). Germline CDR1 is KGHSH and CDR2 is LQKENI. The CDR3 totals 22 residues. V shed 2 bases and J shed 0 bases, with 26 bases lying between them. CDR3 DNA sequence: TGTGCCAGCTCACCAGCTATTGACCCTCAGGGGTACCCTCACTCTGGGGCCAACGTCCTGACTTTC. Protein sequence: CASSPAIDPQGYPHSGANVLTF.

The CDR3 sequence: CASSLPKNTEAFF. In DNA form, the CDR3 reads TGCGCCAGCAGCTTGCCTAAGAACACTGAAGCTTTCTTT. The genes are TRBV5-1 and TRBJ1-1, with D unresolved. The length of the CDR3 is 13 residues. V gave up 1 base and J gave up 1 base, with 5 bases separating them. The germline CDR1 and CDR2 sequences are SGHRS and YFSETQ.

This clonotype has a count of ten or more. The chain uses TRBV23-1 and TRBJ2-2; no clear D. TRBV23-1 has ORF status, its function being uncertain. Trimming took 4 bases from V and 4 from J, leaving 16 bases between them. The CDR3 loop spans 16 amino acids. CDR3 sequence (DNA): TGCGCCAGCAGTCGAGTGATAGAGGAGACCACCGGGGAGCTGTTTTTT. It encodes CASSRVIEETTGELFF.

The CDR3 loop is CASSLPLSNEQFF. The CDR3 DNA reads TGTGCCAGCAGTTTACCTTTAAGTAATGAGCAGTTCTTC. J is TRBJ2-1 and V is TRBV28; D is undetermined. The germline V gene has CDR1 MDHEN and CDR2 SYDVKM. This CDR3 has 13 residues. Trimming left V 2 bases short and J 7 bases short, with 9 bases between.